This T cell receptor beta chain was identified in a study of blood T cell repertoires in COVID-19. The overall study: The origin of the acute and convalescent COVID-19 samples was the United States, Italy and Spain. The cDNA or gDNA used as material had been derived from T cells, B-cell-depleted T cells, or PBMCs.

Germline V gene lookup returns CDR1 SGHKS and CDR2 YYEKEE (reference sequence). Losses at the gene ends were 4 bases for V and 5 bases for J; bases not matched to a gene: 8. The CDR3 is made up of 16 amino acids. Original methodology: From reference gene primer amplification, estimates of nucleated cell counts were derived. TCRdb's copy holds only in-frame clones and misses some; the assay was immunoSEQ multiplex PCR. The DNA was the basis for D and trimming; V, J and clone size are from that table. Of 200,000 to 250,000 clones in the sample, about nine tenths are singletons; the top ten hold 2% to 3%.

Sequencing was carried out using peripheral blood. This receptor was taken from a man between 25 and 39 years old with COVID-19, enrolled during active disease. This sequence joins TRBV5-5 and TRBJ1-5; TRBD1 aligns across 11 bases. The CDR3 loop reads CASSKRPGQGDQPQHF. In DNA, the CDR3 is TGTGCCAGCAGCAAGAGGCCGGGACAGGGGGATCAGCCCCAGCATTTT.